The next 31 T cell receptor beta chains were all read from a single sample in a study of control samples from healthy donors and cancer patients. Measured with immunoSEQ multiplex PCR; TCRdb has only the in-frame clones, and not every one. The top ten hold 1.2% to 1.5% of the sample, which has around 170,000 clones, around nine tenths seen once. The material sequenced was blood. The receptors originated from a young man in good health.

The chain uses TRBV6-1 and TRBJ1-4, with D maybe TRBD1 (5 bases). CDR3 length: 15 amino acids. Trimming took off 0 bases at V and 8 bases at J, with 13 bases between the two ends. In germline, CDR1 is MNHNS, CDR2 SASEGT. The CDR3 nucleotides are TGTGCCAGCAGTGAAGCGGGGGGGTTACGGGAAAAACTGTTTTTT. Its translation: CASSEAGGLREKLFF.

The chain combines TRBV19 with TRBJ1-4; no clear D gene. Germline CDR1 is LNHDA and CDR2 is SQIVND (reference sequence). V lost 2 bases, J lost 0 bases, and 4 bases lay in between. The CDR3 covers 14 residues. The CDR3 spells CASSISATNEKLFF. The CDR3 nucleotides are TGTGCCAGTAGTATAAGTGCAACTAATGAAAAACTGTTTTTT.

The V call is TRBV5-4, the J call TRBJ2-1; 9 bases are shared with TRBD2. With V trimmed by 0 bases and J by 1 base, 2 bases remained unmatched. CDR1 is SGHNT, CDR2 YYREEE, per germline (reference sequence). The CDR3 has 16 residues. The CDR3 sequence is CASSLGAGGSYNEQFF. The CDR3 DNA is TGTGCCAGCAGCTTGGGGGCGGGAGGGTCCTACAATGAGCAGTTCTTC.

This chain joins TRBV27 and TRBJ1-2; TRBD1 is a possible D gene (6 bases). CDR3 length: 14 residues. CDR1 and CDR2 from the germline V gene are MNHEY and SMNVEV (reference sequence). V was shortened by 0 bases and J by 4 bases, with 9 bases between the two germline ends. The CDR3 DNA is TGTGCCAGCAGTTTATCGGGGGCCGGCTATGGCTACACCTTC. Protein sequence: CASSLSGAGYGYTF.

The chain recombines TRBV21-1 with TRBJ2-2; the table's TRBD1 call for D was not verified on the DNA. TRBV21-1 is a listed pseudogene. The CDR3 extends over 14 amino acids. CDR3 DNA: TGTGCCAGCCGGCAGGGGGCTTCTAGCGGGGAGCTGTTTTTT. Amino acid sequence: CASRQGASSGELFF.

This CDR3 is CVRSFSGTGEKGQPQHF. DNA of the CDR3: TGTGTCAGAAGCTTTTCCGGGACAGGGGAGAAAGGTCAGCCCCAGCATTTT. J is TRBJ1-5 and V is TRBV7-5; TRBD1 reflects the table's D call only, with no check against the DNA. TRBV7-5 is given as a pseudogene. The CDR3 contains 17 residues.

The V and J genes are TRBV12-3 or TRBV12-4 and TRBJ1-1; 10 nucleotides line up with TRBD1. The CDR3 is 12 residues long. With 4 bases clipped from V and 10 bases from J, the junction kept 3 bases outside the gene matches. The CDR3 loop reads CASSSRQGAAFF. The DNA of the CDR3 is TGTGCCAGCAGTTCCAGACAGGGGGCAGCTTTCTTT.

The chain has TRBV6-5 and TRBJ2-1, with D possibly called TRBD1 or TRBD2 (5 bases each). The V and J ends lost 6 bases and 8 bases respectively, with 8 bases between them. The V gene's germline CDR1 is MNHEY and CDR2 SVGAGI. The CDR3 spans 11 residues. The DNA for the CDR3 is TGTGCCAGCAGCCGAGGGGATGAGCAGTTCTTC. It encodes CASSRGDEQFF.

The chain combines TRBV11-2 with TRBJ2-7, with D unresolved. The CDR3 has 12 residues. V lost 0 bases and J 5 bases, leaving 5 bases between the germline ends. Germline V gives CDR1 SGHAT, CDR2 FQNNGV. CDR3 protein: CASSLDPNEQYF. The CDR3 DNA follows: TGTGCCAGCAGCTTAGATCCGAACGAGCAGTACTTC.

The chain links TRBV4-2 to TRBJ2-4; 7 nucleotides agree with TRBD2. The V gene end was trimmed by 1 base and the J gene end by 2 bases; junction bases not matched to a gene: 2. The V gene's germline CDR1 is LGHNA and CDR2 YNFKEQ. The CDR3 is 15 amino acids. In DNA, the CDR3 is TGTGCCAGCAGCCAAGGGGGGGGACCCAAAAACATTCAGTACTTC. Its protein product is CASSQGGGPKNIQYF.

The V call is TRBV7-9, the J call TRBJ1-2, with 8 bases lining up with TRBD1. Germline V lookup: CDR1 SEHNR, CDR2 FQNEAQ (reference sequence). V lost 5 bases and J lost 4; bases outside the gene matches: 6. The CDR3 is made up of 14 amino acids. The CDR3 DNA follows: TGTGCCAGCAGCCCCCGGACAGGGCCCTATGGCTACACCTTC. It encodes CASSPRTGPYGYTF.

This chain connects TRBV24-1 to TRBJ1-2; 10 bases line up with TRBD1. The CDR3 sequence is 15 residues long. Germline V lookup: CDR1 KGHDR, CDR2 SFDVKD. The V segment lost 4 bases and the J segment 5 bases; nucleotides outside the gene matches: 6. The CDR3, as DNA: TGTGCCACCAGTGAGGCCGGGACAGGGGATTATGGCTACACCTTC. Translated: CATSEAGTGDYGYTF.

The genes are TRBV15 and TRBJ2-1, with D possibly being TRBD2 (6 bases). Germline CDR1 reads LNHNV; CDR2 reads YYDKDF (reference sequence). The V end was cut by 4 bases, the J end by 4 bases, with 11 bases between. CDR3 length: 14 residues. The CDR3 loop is CATSTERVYNEQFF. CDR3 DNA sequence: TGTGCCACCAGCACGGAGCGGGTGTACAATGAGCAGTTCTTC.

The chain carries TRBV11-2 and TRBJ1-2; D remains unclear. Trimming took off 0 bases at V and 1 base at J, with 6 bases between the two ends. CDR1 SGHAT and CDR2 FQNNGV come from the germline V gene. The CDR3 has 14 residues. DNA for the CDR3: TGTGCCAGCAGCTTAGACGCACTTAACTATGGCTACACCTTC. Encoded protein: CASSLDALNYGYTF.

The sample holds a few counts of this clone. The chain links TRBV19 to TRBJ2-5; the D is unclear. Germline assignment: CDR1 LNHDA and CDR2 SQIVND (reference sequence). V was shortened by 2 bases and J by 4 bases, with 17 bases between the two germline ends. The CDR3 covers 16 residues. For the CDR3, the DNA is TGTGCCAGTAGTATATATCCCCCCCCGTCGTCAGAGACCCAGTACTTC. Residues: CASSIYPPPSSETQYF.

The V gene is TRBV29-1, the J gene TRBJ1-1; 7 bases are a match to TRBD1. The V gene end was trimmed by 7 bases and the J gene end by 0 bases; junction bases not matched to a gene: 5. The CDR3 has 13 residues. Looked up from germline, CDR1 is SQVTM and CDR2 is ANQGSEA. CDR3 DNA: TGCAGCGCCGGGGGACAGATGAACACTGAAGCTTTCTTT. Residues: CSAGGQMNTEAFF.

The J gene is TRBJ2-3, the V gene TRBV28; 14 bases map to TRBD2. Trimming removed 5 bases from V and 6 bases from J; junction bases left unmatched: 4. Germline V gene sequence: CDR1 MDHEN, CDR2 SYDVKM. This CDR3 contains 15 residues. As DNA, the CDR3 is TGTGCCAGCAGTAGGACTAGCGGGAGGTGGGATACGCAGTATTTT. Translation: CASSRTSGRWDTQYF.

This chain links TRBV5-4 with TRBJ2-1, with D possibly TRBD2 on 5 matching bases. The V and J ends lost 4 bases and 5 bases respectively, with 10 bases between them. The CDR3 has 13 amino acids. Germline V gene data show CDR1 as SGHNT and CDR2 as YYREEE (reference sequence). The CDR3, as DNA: TGTGCCAGCAGCCAGGAGGCCAACAATGAGCAGTTCTTC. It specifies CASSQEANNEQFF. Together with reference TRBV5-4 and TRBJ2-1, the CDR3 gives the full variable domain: ETGVTQSPTHLIKTRGQQVTLRCSSQSGHNTVSWYQQALGQGPQFIFQYYREEENGRGNFPPRFSGLQFPNYSSELNVNALELDDSALYLCASSQEANNEQFFGPGTRLTVL.

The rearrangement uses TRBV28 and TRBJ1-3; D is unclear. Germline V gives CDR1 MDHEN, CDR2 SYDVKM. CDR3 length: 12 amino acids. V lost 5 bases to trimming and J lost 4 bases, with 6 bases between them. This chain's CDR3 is CASSELGNTIYF. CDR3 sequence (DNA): TGTGCCAGCAGTGAGTTAGGAAACACCATATATTTT.

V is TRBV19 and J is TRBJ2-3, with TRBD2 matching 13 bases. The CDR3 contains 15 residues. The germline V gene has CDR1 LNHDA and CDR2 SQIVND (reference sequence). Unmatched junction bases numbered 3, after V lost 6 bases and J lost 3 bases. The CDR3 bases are TGTGCCAGTAGGGGGACTAGCGGGGAAACAGATACGCAGTATTTT. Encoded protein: CASRGTSGETDTQYF.

This chain's CDR3 is CASSLELVGSGYTF. In DNA form, the CDR3 reads TGTGCCAGCAGCTTGGAGTTAGTAGGCTCTGGCTACACCTTC. The chain recombines TRBV5-4 with TRBJ1-2; D unclear. Germline loops: CDR1 SGHNT, CDR2 YYREEE (reference sequence). Between the trimmed V and J ends, which lost 0 bases and 7 bases, there was a span of 13 bases. The CDR3 sequence is 14 residues long. Full variable domain (missing parts from reference TRBV5-4 and TRBJ1-2): ETGVTQSPTHLIKTRGQQVTLRCSSQSGHNTVSWYQQALGQGPQFIFQYYREEENGRGNFPPRFSGLQFPNYSSELNVNALELDDSALYLCASSLELVGSGYTFGSGTRLTVV.

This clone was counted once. The CDR3 reads CASSSGGHPNEQFF. The CDR3 DNA reads TGTGCCAGCAGCTCCGGAGGGCACCCCAATGAGCAGTTCTTC. The chain employs TRBV7-9 and TRBJ2-1, with D perhaps matching TRBD2 (6 bases). This CDR3 has 14 amino acids. Trimming stripped 4 bases from V and 6 bases from J, with 13 bases between. Germline CDR1 and CDR2: SEHNR and FQNEAQ (reference sequence).

This chain's CDR3 is CASSRQLSDGYTF. The CDR3 nucleotides read TGCGCCAGCAGCCGACAATTATCGGATGGCTACACCTTC. V gene TRBV10-1 combines with J gene TRBJ1-2; D gene uncertain. From germline, CDR1 is WNHNN and CDR2 SYGVQD (reference sequence). The CDR3 has 13 residues. V was clipped by 6 bases and J by 6 bases, with 14 bases between them.

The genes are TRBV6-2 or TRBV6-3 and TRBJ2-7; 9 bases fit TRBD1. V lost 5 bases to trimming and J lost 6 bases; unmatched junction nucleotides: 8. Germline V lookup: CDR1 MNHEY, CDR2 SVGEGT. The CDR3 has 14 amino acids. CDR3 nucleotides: TGTGCCAGCAGTGCCGGGACAGGGTCCCCCGAGCAGTACTTC. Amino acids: CASSAGTGSPEQYF.

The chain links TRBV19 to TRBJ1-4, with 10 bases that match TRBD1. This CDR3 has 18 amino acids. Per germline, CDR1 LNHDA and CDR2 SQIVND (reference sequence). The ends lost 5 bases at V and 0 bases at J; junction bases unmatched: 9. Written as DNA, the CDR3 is TGTGCCAGTAGTTCTCGGGACAGGGGCCTTGCAACTAATGAAAAACTGTTTTTT. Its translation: CASSSRDRGLATNEKLFF.

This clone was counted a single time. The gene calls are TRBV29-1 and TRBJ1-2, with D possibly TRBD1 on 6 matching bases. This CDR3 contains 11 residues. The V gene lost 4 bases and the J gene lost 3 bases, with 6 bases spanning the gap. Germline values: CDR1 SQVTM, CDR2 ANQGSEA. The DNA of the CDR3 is TGCAGCGTTGGACAGGACTATGGCTACACCTTC. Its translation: CSVGQDYGYTF.

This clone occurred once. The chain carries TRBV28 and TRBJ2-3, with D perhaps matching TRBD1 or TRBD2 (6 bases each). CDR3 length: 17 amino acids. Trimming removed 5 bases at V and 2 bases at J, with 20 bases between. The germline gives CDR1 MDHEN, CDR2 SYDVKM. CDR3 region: CASSLKGGQTFTDTQYF. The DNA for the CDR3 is TGTGCCAGCAGTCTTAAGGGAGGACAGACCTTCACAGATACGCAGTATTTT.

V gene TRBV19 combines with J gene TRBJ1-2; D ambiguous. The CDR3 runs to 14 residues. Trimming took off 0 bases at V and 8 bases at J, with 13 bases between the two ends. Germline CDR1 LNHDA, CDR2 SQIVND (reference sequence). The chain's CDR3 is CASSIDTSSRGYTF. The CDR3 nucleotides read TGTGCCAGTAGTATAGATACATCTTCCCGGGGCTACACCTTC.

The CDR3 DNA follows: TGTGCCAGCAGTTTATATGGGACAGTAGGTAGTCAGCCCCAGCATTTT. Its protein product is CASSLYGTVGSQPQHF. The chain is built from TRBV27 and TRBJ1-5; 7 nucleotides agree with TRBD1. The CDR3 is 16 amino acids. From germline, CDR1 is MNHEY and CDR2 SMNVEV (reference sequence). After removal of 1 base from V and 6 bases from J, the junction contained 9 bases not matched to a gene.

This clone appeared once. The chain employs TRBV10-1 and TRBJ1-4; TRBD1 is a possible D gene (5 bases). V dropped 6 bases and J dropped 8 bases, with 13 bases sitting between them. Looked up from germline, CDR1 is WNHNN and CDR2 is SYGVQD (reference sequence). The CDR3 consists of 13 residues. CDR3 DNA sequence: TGCGCCAGCAGCTCGGGACGGATGGAAAAACTGTTTTTT. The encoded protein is CASSSGRMEKLFF.

The CDR3: CASSLGSSTDTQYF. In DNA, the CDR3 is TGTGCCAGCAGCTTGGGTTCTAGCACAGATACGCAGTATTTT. The chain carries TRBV5-4 and TRBJ2-3; no firm D call. Germline assignment: CDR1 SGHNT and CDR2 YYREEE (reference sequence). The germline V and J ends were trimmed by 0 bases and 0 bases, with 5 bases remaining between them. The length of the CDR3 is 14 residues.